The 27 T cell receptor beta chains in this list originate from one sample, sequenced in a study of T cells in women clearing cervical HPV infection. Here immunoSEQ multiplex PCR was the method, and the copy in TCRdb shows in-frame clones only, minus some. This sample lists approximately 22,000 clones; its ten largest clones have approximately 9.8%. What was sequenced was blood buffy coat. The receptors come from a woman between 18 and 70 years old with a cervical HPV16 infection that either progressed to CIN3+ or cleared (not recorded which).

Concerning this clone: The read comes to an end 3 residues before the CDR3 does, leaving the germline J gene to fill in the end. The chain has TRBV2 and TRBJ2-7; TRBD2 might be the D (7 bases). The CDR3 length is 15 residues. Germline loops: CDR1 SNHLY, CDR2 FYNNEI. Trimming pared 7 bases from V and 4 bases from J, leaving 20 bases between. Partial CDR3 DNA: TGTGCCAGCACCACCTCCCCGGGGGGCCGGTACGAG. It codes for CASTTSPGGRYE. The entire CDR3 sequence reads CASTTSPGGRYEQYF. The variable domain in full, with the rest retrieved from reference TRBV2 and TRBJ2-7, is EPEVTQTPSHQVTQMGQEVILRCVPISNHLYFYWYRQILGQKVEFLVSFYNNEISEKSEIFDDQFSVERPDGSNFTLKIRSTKLEDSAMYFCASTTSPGGRYEQYFGPGTRLTVT.

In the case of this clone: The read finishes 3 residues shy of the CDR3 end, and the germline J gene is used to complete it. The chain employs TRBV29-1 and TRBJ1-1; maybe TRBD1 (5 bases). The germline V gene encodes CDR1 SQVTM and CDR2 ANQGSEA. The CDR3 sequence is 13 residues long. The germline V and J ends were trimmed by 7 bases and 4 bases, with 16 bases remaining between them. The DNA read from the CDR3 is TGCAGCGGCGGACCTGCCGGGGGCACTGAA. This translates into CSGGPAGGTE. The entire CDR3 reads CSGGPAGGTEAFF. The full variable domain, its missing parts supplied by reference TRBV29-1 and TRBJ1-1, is SAVISQKPSRDICQRGTSLTIQCQVDSQVTMMFWYRQQPGQSLTLIATANQGSEATYESGFVIDKFPISRPNLTFSTLTVSNMSPEDSSIYLCSGGPAGGTEAFFGQGTRLTVV.

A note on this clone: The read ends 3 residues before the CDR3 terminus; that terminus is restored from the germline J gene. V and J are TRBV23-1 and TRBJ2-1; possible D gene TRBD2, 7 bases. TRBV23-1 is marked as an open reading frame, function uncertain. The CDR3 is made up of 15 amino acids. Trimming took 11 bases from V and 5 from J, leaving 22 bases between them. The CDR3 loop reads CAGRGVQGCHNEQFF. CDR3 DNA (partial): TGCGCCGGTCGGGGGGTTCAGGGGTGCCACAATGAG.

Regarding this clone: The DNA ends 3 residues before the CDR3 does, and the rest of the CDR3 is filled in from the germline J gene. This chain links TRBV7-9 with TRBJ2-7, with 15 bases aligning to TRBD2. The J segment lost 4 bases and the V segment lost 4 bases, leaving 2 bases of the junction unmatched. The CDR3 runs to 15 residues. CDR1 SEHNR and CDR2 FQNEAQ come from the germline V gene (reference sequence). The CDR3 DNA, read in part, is TGTGCCAGCAGCTCGGGACTAGCGGGGGGTTACGAG. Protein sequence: CASSSGLAGGYE. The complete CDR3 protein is CASSSGLAGGYEQYF. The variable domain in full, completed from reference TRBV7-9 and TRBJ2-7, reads DTGVSQNPRHKITKRGQNVTFRCDPISEHNRLYWYRQTLGQGPEFLTYFQNEAQLEKSRLLSDRFSAERPKGSFSTLEIQRTEQGDSAMYLCASSSGLAGGYEQYFGPGTRLTVT.

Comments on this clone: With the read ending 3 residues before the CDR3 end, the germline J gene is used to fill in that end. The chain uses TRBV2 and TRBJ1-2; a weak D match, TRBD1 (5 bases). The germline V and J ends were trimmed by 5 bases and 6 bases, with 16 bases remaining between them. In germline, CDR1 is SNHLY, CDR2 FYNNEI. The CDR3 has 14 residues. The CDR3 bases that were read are TGTGCCAGCAGTTTTGAGGCGGGGGATAATGGC. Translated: CASSFEAGDNG. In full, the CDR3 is CASSFEAGDNGYTF.

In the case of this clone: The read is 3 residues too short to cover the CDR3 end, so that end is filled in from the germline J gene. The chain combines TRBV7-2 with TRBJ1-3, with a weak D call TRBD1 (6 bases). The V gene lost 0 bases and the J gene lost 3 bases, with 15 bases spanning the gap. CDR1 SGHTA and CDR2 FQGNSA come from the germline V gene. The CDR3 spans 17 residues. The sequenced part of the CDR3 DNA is TGTGCCAGCAGCTTAGCTTGGGGGCGATCCCATGGAAACACC. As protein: CASSLAWGRSHGNT. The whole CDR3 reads CASSLAWGRSHGNTIYF.

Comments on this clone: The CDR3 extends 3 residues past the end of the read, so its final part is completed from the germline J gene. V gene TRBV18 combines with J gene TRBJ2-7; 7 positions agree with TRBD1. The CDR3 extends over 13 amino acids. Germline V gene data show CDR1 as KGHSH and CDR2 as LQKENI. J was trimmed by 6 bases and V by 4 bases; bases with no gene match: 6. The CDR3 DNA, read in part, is TGTGCCAGCTCACTGGAAGGGGACAGCGAG. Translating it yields CASSLEGDSE. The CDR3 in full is CASSLEGDSEQYF.

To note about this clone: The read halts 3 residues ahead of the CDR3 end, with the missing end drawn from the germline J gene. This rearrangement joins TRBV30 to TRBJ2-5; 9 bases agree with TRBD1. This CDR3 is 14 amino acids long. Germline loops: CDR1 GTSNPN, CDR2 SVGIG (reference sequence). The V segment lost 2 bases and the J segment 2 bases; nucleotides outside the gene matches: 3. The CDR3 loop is CAWSRDRVQETQYF. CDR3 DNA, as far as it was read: TGTGCCTGGAGTAGGGACAGGGTGCAAGAGACC.

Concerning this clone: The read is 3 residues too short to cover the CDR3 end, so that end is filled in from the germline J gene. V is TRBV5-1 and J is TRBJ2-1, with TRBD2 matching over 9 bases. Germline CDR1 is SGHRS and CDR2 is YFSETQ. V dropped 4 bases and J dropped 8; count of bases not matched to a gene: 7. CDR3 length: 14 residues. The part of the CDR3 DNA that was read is TGCGCCAGCAGCCTGGCCCAGCGGGGGGATGAG. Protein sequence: CASSLAQRGDE. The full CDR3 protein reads CASSLAQRGDEQFF.

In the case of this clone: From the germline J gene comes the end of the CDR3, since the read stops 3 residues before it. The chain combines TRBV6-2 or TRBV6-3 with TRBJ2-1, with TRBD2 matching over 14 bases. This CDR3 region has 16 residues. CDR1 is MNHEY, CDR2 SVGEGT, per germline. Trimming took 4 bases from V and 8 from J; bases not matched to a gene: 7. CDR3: CASSSPTSGGVYEQFF. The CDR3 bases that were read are TGTGCCAGCAGTTCCCCGACTAGCGGGGGGGTATATGAG.

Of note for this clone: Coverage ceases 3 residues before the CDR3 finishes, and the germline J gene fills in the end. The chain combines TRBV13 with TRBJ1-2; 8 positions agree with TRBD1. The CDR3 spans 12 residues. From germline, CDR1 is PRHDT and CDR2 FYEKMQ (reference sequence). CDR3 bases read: TGTGCCAGCAGCACCAGACAGGGGGGC. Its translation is CASSTRQGG. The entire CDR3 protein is CASSTRQGGYTF.

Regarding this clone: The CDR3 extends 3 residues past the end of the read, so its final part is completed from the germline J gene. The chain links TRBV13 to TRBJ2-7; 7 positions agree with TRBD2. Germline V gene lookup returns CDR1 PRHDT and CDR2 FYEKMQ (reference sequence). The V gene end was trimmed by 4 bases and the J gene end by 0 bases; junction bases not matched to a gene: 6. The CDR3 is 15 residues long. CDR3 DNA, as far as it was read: TGTGCCAGCAGCTCCCACGGGGACTACTCCTACGAG. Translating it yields CASSSHGDYSYE. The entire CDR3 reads CASSSHGDYSYEQYF.

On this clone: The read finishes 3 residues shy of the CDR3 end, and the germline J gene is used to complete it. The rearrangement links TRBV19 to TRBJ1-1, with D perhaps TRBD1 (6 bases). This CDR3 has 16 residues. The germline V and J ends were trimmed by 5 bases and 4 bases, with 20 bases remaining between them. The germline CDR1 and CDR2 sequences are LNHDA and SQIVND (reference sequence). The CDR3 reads CASSPQGGGRGTEAFF. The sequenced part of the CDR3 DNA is TGTGCCAGTAGTCCACAAGGGGGGGGCCGGGGCACTGAA. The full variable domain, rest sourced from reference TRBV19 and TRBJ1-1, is DGGITQSPKYLFRKEGQNVTLSCEQNLNHDAMYWYRQDPGQGLRLIYYSQIVNDFQKGDIAEGYSVSREKKESFPLTVTSAQKNPTAFYLCASSPQGGGRGTEAFFGQGTRLTVV.

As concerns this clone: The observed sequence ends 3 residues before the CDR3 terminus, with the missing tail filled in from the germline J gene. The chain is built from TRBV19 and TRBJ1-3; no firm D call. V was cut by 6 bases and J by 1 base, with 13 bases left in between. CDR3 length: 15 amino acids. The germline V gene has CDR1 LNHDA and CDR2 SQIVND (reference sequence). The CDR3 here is CASRDRGLSGNTIYF. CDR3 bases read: TGTGCCAGTAGAGACCGGGGTTTGTCTGGAAACACC. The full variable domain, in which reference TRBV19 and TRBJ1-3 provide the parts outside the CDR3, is DGGITQSPKYLFRKEGQNVTLSCEQNLNHDAMYWYRQDPGQGLRLIYYSQIVNDFQKGDIAEGYSVSREKKESFPLTVTSAQKNPTAFYLCASRDRGLSGNTIYFGEGSWLTVV.

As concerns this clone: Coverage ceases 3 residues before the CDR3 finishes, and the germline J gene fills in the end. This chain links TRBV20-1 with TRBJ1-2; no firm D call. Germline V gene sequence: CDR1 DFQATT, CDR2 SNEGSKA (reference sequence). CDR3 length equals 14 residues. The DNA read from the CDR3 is TGCAGTGCTAGAAAGACCGGGTCCCAATATAGC. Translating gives CSARKTGSQYS. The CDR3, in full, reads CSARKTGSQYSYTF.

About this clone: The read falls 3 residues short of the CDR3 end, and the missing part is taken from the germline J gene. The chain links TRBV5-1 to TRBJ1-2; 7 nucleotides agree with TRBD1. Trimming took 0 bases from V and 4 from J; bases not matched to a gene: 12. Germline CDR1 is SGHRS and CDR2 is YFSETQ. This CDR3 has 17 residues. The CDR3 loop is CASSLVGRGFPLYGYTF. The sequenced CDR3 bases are TGCGCCAGCAGCTTGGTTGGCAGGGGGTTTCCCCTCTATGGC.

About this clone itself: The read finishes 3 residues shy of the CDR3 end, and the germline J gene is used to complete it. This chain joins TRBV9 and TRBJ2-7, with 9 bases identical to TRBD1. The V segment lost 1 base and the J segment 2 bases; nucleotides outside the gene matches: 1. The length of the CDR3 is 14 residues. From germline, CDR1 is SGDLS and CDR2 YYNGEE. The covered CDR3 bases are TGTGCCAGCAGCGTAACAGGGGGCCCCTACGAG. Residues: CASSVTGGPYE. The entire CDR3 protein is CASSVTGGPYEQYF.

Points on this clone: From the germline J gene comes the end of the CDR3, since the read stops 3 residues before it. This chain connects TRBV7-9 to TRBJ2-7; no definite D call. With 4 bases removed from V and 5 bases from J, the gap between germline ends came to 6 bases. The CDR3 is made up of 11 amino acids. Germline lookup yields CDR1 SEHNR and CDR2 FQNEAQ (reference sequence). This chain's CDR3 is CASSSQDEQYF. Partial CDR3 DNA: TGTGCCAGCAGCTCTCAGGACGAG.

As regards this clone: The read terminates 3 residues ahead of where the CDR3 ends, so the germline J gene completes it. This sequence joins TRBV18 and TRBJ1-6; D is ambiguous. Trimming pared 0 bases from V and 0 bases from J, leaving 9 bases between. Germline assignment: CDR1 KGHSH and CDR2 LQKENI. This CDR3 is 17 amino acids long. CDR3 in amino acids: CASSPPRVSSYNSPLHF. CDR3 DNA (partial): TGTGCCAGCTCACCACCGCGGGTTAGCTCCTATAATTCACCC.

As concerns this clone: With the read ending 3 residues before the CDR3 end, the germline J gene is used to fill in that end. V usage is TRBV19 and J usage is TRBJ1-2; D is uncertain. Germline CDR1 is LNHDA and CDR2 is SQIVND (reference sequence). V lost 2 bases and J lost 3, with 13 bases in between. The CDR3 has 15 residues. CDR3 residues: CASSILSDSYYGYTF. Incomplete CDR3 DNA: TGTGCCAGTAGTATACTTTCTGACTCCTACTATGGC.

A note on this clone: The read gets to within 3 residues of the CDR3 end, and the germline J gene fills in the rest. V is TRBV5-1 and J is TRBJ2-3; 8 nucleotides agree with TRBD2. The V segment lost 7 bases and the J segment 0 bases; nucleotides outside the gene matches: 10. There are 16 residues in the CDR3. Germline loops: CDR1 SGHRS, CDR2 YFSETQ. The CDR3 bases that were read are TGCGCCAGCTCCGTAGCGGGGAGCGGCAGCACAGATACG. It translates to CASSVAGSGSTDT. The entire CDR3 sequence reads CASSVAGSGSTDTQYF.

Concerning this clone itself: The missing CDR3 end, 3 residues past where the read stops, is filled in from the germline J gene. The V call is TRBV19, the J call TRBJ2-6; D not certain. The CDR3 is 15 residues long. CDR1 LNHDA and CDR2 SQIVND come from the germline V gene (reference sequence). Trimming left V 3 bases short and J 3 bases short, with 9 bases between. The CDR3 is CASSMAVFGANVLTF. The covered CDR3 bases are TGTGCCAGTAGTATGGCGGTTTTTGGGGCCAACGTC.

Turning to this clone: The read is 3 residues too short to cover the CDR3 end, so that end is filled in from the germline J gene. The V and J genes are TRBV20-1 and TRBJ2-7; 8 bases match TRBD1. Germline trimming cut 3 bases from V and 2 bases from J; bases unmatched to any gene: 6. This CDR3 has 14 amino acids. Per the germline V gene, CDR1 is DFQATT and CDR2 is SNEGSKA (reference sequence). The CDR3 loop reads CSASTWTGPYEQYF. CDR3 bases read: TGCAGTGCTAGTACCTGGACAGGGCCCTACGAG.

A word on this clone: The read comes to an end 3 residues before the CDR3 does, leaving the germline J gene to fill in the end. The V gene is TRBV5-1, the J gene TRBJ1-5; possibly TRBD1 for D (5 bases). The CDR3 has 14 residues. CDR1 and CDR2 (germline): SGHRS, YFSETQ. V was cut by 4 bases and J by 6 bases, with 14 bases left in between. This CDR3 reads CASSVLGGTQPQHF. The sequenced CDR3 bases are TGCGCCAGCAGCGTGTTGGGGGGGACTCAGCCC. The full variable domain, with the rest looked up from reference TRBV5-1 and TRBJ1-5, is KAGVTQTPRYLIKTRGQQVTLSCSPISGHRSVSWYQQTPGQGLQFLFEYFSETQRNKGNFPGRFSGRQFSNSRSEMNVSTLELGDSALYLCASSVLGGTQPQHFGDGTRLSIL.

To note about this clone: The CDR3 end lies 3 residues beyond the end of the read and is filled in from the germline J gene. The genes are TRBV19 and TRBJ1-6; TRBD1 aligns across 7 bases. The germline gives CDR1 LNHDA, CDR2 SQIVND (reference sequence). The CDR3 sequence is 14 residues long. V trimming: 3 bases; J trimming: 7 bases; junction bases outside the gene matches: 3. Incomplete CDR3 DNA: TGTGCCAGTAGTATCAACAGGGGCAATTCACCC. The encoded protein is CASSINRGNSP. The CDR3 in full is CASSINRGNSPLHF.

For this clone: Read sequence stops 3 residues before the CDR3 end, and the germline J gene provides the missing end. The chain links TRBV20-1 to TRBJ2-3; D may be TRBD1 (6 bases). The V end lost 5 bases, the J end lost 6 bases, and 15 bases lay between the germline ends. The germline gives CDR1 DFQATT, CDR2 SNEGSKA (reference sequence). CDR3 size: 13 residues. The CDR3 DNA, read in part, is TGCAGTGCTCGCCAGGGGCACTTGGATACG. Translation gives CSARQGHLDT. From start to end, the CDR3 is CSARQGHLDTQYF.

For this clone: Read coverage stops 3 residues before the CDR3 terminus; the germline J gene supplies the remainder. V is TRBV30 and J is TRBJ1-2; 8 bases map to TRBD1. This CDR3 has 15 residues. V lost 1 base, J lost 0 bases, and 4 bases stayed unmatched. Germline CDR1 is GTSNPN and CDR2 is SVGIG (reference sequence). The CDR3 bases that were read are TGTGCCTGGAGTGCAGACAGGGGCGCTAACTATGGC. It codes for CAWSADRGANYG. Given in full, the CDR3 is CAWSADRGANYGYTF.